Presented here are 30 T cell receptor beta chains from one specimen sequenced in a study of shared clonotypes between healthy human individuals. The naive CD8 population came from CD45RO-negative cells selected for CCR7, without terminally differentiated effector memory CD45RA+ cells. Clones were sequenced by immunoSEQ multiplex PCR, and TCRdb holds only the in-frame ones, with some missing. The sample consists of 600,000 or so clones, 85% to 95% of them appearing once. The specimen sequenced was naive CD8+ T cells sorted from blood. The source is a woman aged 25 to 39 in good health.

V gene TRBV4-1 combines with J gene TRBJ1-3; maybe TRBD1 (5 bases). The CDR3 spans 13 residues. V was shortened by 5 bases and J by 4 bases, with 9 bases between the two germline ends. Germline V gene sequence: CDR1 MGHRA, CDR2 YSYEKL. The chain's CDR3 is CASSSRGGNTIYF. CDR3 DNA: TGCGCCAGCAGCTCGAGGGGAGGAAACACCATATATTTT.

The chain is built from TRBV11-1 and TRBJ2-7, with D hard to call. V shed 5 bases and J shed 2 bases, with 10 bases lying between them. This CDR3 is built from 13 residues. Germline CDR1 is SGHAT and CDR2 is FQDESV (reference sequence). The CDR3, as DNA: TGTGCCAGCAGCCGAGACGGAACCTACGAGCAGTACTTC. Its protein product is CASSRDGTYEQYF.

The gene calls are TRBV5-4 and TRBJ2-7; 7 nucleotides line up with TRBD1. V was pared by 3 bases and J by 5 bases, with 5 bases of the junction left unmatched. Germline CDR1 and CDR2: SGHNT and YYREEE (reference sequence). The CDR3 loop spans 13 amino acids. The CDR3 coding sequence is TGTGCCAGCAGCTCCCGGGACAGAGACGAGCAGTACTTC. Its protein is CASSSRDRDEQYF. Based on the CDR3 plus reference TRBV5-4 and TRBJ2-7, the full variable domain is ETGVTQSPTHLIKTRGQQVTLRCSSQSGHNTVSWYQQALGQGPQFIFQYYREEENGRGNFPPRFSGLQFPNYSSELNVNALELDDSALYLCASSSRDRDEQYFGPGTRLTVT.

This clone was recorded only once. The V gene is TRBV28, the J gene TRBJ2-7; TRBD2 is a possible D gene (5 bases). This CDR3 spans 14 amino acids. V was trimmed by 6 bases and J by 2 bases, leaving 14 bases between them. CDR1 and CDR2 from the germline V gene are MDHEN and SYDVKM. The CDR3 here is CASRPTDSPYEQYF. The CDR3 DNA reads as TGTGCCAGCAGACCTACGGACTCGCCCTACGAGCAGTACTTC.

To note about this clone: The sample holds other DNA sequences that translate to the same CDR3. The J gene is TRBJ2-7, the V gene TRBV5-4, with D possibly being TRBD2 (5 bases). Germline V gives CDR1 SGHNT, CDR2 YYREEE (reference sequence). Trimming shortened V by 3 bases and J by 7 bases, and 8 bases separated the two germline ends. This CDR3 is 11 amino acids long. CDR3 loop: CASSSAGEQYF. In DNA, the CDR3 is TGTGCCAGCAGCTCCGCGGGTGAGCAGTACTTC.

This chain joins TRBV5-4 and TRBJ2-7, with 13 bases matching TRBD2. The length of the CDR3 is 15 residues. With 3 bases clipped from V and 7 bases from J, the junction kept 7 bases outside the gene matches. Germline V CDR1 and CDR2: SGHNT, YYREEE (reference sequence). The CDR3 spells CASSYGLAGALEQYF. Here the CDR3 DNA reads TGTGCCAGCAGCTACGGACTAGCGGGGGCTCTAGAGCAGTACTTC.

This chain joins TRBV28 and TRBJ2-1; D is possibly TRBD2 (5 bases). CDR3 length equals 13 residues. Trimming cost V 7 bases and J 7 bases, with 14 bases left between them. The V gene's germline CDR1 is MDHEN and CDR2 SYDVKM. For the CDR3, the DNA is TGTGCCAGCACCGGGTCGGGGTTAAATGAGCAGTTCTTC. Protein sequence: CASTGSGLNEQFF. Complete variable domain (other parts from reference TRBV28 and TRBJ2-1): DVKVTQSSRYLVKRTGEKVFLECVQDMDHENMFWYRQDPGLGLRLIYFSYDVKMKEKGDIPEGYSVSREKKERFSLILESASTNQTSMYLCASTGSGLNEQFFGPGTRLTVL.

This clone was observed a handful of times. The gene calls are TRBV19 and TRBJ1-5, with no clear D. The CDR3 is 14 residues long. With 7 bases removed from V and 6 bases from J, the gap between germline ends came to 16 bases. The V gene's germline CDR1 is LNHDA and CDR2 SQIVND (reference sequence). The CDR3: CASTEVGWSQPQHF. CDR3 coding DNA: TGTGCCAGTACCGAGGTGGGGTGGAGTCAGCCCCAGCATTTT.

The CDR3 DNA sequence: TGTGCCAGCAGCTTTCTAGCGGGAGGGCCCCACGAGCAGTACTTC. Amino acids: CASSFLAGGPHEQYF. The rearrangement joins TRBV7-9 to TRBJ2-7; 12 nucleotides agree with TRBD2. Germline V gene data show CDR1 as SEHNR and CDR2 as FQNEAQ (reference sequence). Trimming took 3 bases from V and 5 from J; bases not matched to a gene: 5. The CDR3 length is 15 residues.

This sequence joins TRBV27 and TRBJ2-1; 8 bases align to TRBD2. The V and J ends lost 5 bases and 5 bases, in that order; junction bases with no gene match: 11. The CDR3 spans 16 residues. CDR1 and CDR2 (germline): MNHEY, SMNVEV (reference sequence). The CDR3 spells CASSRGLAFTHNEQFF. CDR3 DNA: TGTGCCAGCAGTCGCGGACTAGCATTCACCCACAATGAGCAGTTCTTC.

V gene TRBV4-1 combines with J gene TRBJ2-3; D gene unclear. The V and J ends lost 0 bases and 4 bases respectively, with 8 bases between them. The germline gives CDR1 MGHRA, CDR2 YSYEKL. This CDR3 comprises 14 residues. CDR3 coding DNA: TGCGCCAGCAGCCAAGATGCGGATCCAGATACGCAGTATTTT. Its translation: CASSQDADPDTQYF.

The chain has TRBV28 and TRBJ1-1; D gene ambiguous. Per germline, CDR1 MDHEN and CDR2 SYDVKM. The CDR3 contains 17 residues. V lost 8 bases, J lost 3 bases, and 25 bases lay in between. The CDR3 loop is CASLPDIMRNLDTEAFF. CDR3 coding DNA: TGTGCCAGCCTACCAGATATTATGCGCAACCTCGACACTGAAGCTTTCTTT.

The rearrangement joins TRBV9 to TRBJ2-1, with 13 bases identical to TRBD2. Germline V gene sequence: CDR1 SGDLS, CDR2 YYNGEE. There are 17 residues in the CDR3. The V segment lost 4 bases and the J segment 7 bases; nucleotides outside the gene matches: 11. The CDR3 is CASSPSGLAGVRNEQFF. Written as DNA, the CDR3 is TGTGCCAGCAGCCCCTCAGGACTAGCGGGAGTAAGGAATGAGCAGTTCTTC.

The CDR3 region has the DNA TGTGCCAGCAGCTTACTCGCGGGAGGCCTCTCCTACGAGCAGTACTTC. It specifies CASSLLAGGLSYEQYF. V usage is TRBV7-6 and J usage is TRBJ2-7; 8 positions match TRBD2. Germline V CDR1 and CDR2: SGHVS, FNYEAQ. This CDR3 contains 16 residues. The ends lost 2 bases at V and 0 bases at J; junction bases unmatched: 6.

This rearrangement joins TRBV7-9 to TRBJ2-5, with 11 bases lining up with TRBD2. TRBJ2-7 explains the end of the DNA better; the J call may be wrong. The germline gives CDR1 SEHNR, CDR2 FQNEAQ (reference sequence). CDR3 length: 15 residues. The DNA of the CDR3 is TGTGCCAGCGGAGTAGCGGGAGGGCCTATGTACGAGCAGTACTTC. It yields the protein CASGVAGGPMYEQYF.

The chain combines TRBV27 with TRBJ2-7; either TRBD1 or TRBD2 may fit D (5 bases each). Germline values: CDR1 MNHEY, CDR2 SMNVEV (reference sequence). CDR3 size: 14 residues. Deletions cut 2 bases from V and 5 bases from J, with 13 bases between. CDR3 amino acids: CASSLGSRGHEQYF. As DNA, the CDR3 is TGTGCCAGCAGTTTAGGGTCTCGGGGCCACGAGCAGTACTTC.

V gene TRBV7-6 combines with J gene TRBJ1-1, with 7 positions matching TRBD1. CDR1 and CDR2 from the germline V gene are SGHVS and FNYEAQ. V trimming: 5 bases; J trimming: 8 bases; junction bases outside the gene matches: 8. CDR3 length equals 13 residues. The CDR3 sequence is CASSRQGQREAFF. CDR3 in DNA: TGTGCCAGCAGCCGACAGGGACAACGGGAAGCTTTCTTT.

V usage is TRBV27 and J usage is TRBJ2-1; D may be TRBD2 (5 bases). This CDR3 has 12 amino acids. Germline-derived CDR1 and CDR2 are MNHEY and SMNVEV (reference sequence). The V end was cut by 6 bases, the J end by 5 bases, with 8 bases between. DNA for the CDR3: TGTGCCAGCAGAACTAGACACAATGAGCAGTTCTTC. This translates into CASRTRHNEQFF.

The table lists this clone with a few counts. V gene TRBV9 combines with J gene TRBJ2-1; tentative D call: TRBD1 (5 bases). Germline V CDR1 and CDR2: SGDLS, YYNGEE. V gave up 5 bases and J gave up 2 bases, with 14 bases separating them. The CDR3 consists of 15 residues. The CDR3 DNA reads as TGTGCCAGCAGAAAGACAGCGAGCCCCTACAATGAGCAGTTCTTC. Translated, it gives CASRKTASPYNEQFF. The full variable domain, with the rest looked up from reference TRBV9 and TRBJ2-1, is DSGVTQTPKHLITATGQRVTLRCSPRSGDLSVYWYQQSLDQGLQFLIQYYNGEERAKGNILERFSAQQFPDLHSELNLSSLELGDSALYFCASRKTASPYNEQFFGPGTRLTVL.

The chain carries TRBV18 and TRBJ1-1, with unresolved D. Germline-derived CDR1 and CDR2 are KGHSH and LQKENI. This CDR3 spans 14 amino acids. The germline V and J ends were trimmed by 4 bases and 6 bases, with 15 bases remaining between them. The CDR3 loop is CASSRTAGLAEAFF. CDR3 nucleotides: TGTGCCAGCTCACGGACGGCGGGGTTGGCTGAAGCTTTCTTT. The whole variable domain, remainder taken from reference TRBV18 and TRBJ1-1, is NAGVMQNPRHLVRRRGQEARLRCSPMKGHSHVYWYRQLPEEGLKFMVYLQKENIIDESGMPKERFSAEFPKEGPSILRIQQVVRGDSAAYFCASSRTAGLAEAFFGQGTRLTVV.

This chain joins TRBV7-8 and TRBJ1-2, with no clear D. The CDR3 is 16 residues long. The V gene lost 4 bases and the J gene lost 6 bases, with 21 bases spanning the gap. Germline V gene lookup returns CDR1 SGHVS and CDR2 FQNEAQ. The DNA of the CDR3 is TGTGCCAGCAGCTCTAGCTCCGGGCCCCCCGGGGATGGCTACACCTTC. It yields the protein CASSSSSGPPGDGYTF.

The chain combines TRBV28 with TRBJ2-7, with a tentative D call TRBD1 (5 bases). V shed 4 bases and J shed 1 base, with 8 bases lying between them. CDR1 MDHEN and CDR2 SYDVKM come from the germline V gene. The CDR3 covers 13 residues. The CDR3 protein is CASSYRGSYEQYF. In DNA, the CDR3 is TGTGCCAGCAGTTATAGGGGATCCTACGAGCAGTACTTC.

The rearrangement links TRBV19 to TRBJ1-1, with D unresolved. Trimming shortened V by 2 bases and J by 3 bases, and 4 bases separated the two germline ends. This CDR3 contains 12 residues. CDR1 is LNHDA, CDR2 SQIVND, per germline (reference sequence). DNA of the CDR3: TGTGCCAGTAGTATAAGTGACACTGAAGCTTTCTTT. It is translated as CASSISDTEAFF.

The chain recombines TRBV13 with TRBJ2-1; possibly TRBD2 for D (5 bases). The CDR3 runs 16 residues. Trimming shortened V by 4 bases and J by 6 bases, and 19 bases separated the two germline ends. CDR1 is PRHDT, CDR2 FYEKMQ, per germline (reference sequence). CDR3 DNA sequence: TGTGCCAGCAGCTCCCCCCCGCGCGGGCCTCTCAATGAGCAGTTCTTC. Amino acids: CASSSPPRGPLNEQFF.

V gene TRBV14 combines with J gene TRBJ2-7; possibly TRBD1 for D (5 bases). This CDR3 is built from 15 residues. The germline V gene encodes CDR1 SGHDN and CDR2 FVKESK. Trimming pared 1 base from V and 4 bases from J, leaving 14 bases between. CDR3 bases: TGTGCCAGCAGCCAAGGAAGGGGCGTTTCGTACGAGCAGTACTTC. Its protein is CASSQGRGVSYEQYF.

This chain links TRBV2 with TRBJ2-4; 7 bases are shared with TRBD2. CDR3 length: 15 amino acids. Germline V gene sequence: CDR1 SNHLY, CDR2 FYNNEI. Losses at the gene ends were 0 bases for V and 6 bases for J; bases not matched to a gene: 5. The CDR3 DNA sequence: TGTGCCAGCAGTGAAGCAGCGGGGTTGGGAAACATTCAGTACTTC. It translates to CASSEAAGLGNIQYF.

This clone appeared once. The chain is built from TRBV28 and TRBJ1-5, with a tentative D call TRBD1 (6 bases). Looked up from germline, CDR1 is MDHEN and CDR2 is SYDVKM. This CDR3 is built from 14 residues. Trimming cost V 6 bases and J 3 bases, with 12 bases left between them. The CDR3 nucleotides are TGTGCCAGCAGACCACAGGGATACAATCAGCCCCAGCATTTT. It is translated as CASRPQGYNQPQHF.

The chain uses TRBV7-9 and TRBJ2-5, with unresolved D. This CDR3 has 13 amino acids. The V end was cut by 3 bases, the J end by 5 bases, with 10 bases between. Germline CDR1 is SEHNR and CDR2 is FQNEAQ (reference sequence). CDR3 sequence: CASSLRDLETQYF. The CDR3 DNA is TGTGCCAGCAGCTTGAGAGATCTGGAGACCCAGTACTTC.

This chain links TRBV9 with TRBJ2-1, with TRBD2 as a possible D gene (7 bases). Trimming removed 3 bases at V and 6 bases at J, with 16 bases between. The CDR3 is 15 residues long. CDR1 SGDLS and CDR2 YYNGEE come from the germline V gene. The CDR3 reads CASSAKGGIGNEQFF. The CDR3 region has the DNA TGTGCCAGCAGCGCCAAGGGGGGGATAGGCAATGAGCAGTTCTTC.

The gene calls are TRBV27 and TRBJ2-7; a possible D gene is TRBD2 (5 bases). The V end was cut by 10 bases, the J end by 4 bases, with 14 bases between. Germline V gene lookup returns CDR1 MNHEY and CDR2 SMNVEV (reference sequence). This CDR3 has 12 amino acids. The CDR3 loop is CATTGFQYEQYF. In DNA, the CDR3 is TGTGCCACCACGGGATTCCAATACGAGCAGTACTTC.